The 16 T cell receptor beta chains reported below all come from one sample, sequenced in a study of identical twins. TCRdb reprocessed the 5' RACE reads with MiXCR, giving one entry per CDR3 protein. The sample contains hundreds of thousands of distinct CDR3 sequences, over 9% of which appear only once. The same sample was also used in a study of yellow fever vaccine responses in identical twins.

The specimen sequenced was PBMCs. These receptors originate from a woman between 18 and 29 years old in good health.

This clonotype was observed many times. V usage is TRBV10-3 and J usage is TRBJ1-1, with D possibly matching TRBD1 (5 bases). V lost 10 bases and J 1 base, leaving 13 bases between the germline ends. The germline V gene has CDR1 ENHRY and CDR2 SYGVKD. The CDR3 is made up of 13 amino acids. The CDR3 region is CATSRTQNTEAFF. CDR3 bases: TGTGCCACCAGCAGGACACAGAACACTGAAGCTTTCTTT.

This clonotype occurred a few times. The chain joins TRBV20-1 to TRBJ1-2; D unclear. Trimming took 8 bases from V and 12 from J, leaving 10 bases between them. Germline assignment: CDR1 DFQATT and CDR2 SNEGSKA (reference sequence). The CDR3 spans 8 residues. The chain's CDR3 is CSFDSNTF. CDR3 nucleotides: TGCAGTTTTGATTCGAACACCTTC.

This clonotype showed up many times. The genes are TRBV6-1 and TRBJ2-3; possibly TRBD1 for D (6 bases). V shed 6 bases and J shed 0 bases, with 10 bases lying between them. The CDR3 totals 14 residues. Germline loops: CDR1 MNHNS, CDR2 SASEGT. This chain's CDR3 is CASRGTYSTDTQYF. CDR3 in DNA: TGTGCCAGCAGGGGGACATATAGCACAGATACGCAGTATTTT.

This clonotype was picked up one time. This chain connects TRBV7-8 to TRBJ2-2; 7 bases agree with TRBD1. Unmatched junction bases numbered 4, after V lost 3 bases and J lost 0 bases. The length of the CDR3 is 16 residues. Per germline, CDR1 SGHVS and CDR2 FQNEAQ. CDR3: CASSFNRGPNTGELFF. As DNA, the CDR3 is TGTGCCAGCAGCTTTAACAGGGGCCCGAACACCGGGGAGCTGTTTTTT. Using reference TRBV7-8 and TRBJ2-2 for the parts outside the CDR3, the full variable domain is GAGVSQSPRYKVAKRGQDVALRCDPISGHVSLFWYQQALGQGPEFLTYFQNEAQLDKSGLPSDRFFAERPEGSVSTLKIQRTQQEDSAVYLCASSFNRGPNTGELFFGEGSRLTVL.

This clonotype was seen a few times. The genes are TRBV28 and TRBJ2-5; TRBD2 might be the D (5 bases). CDR1 and CDR2 (germline): MDHEN, SYDVKM. There are 15 residues in the CDR3. Trimming left V 2 bases short and J 1 base short, with 11 bases between. CDR3 amino acids: CASSLAGRVQETQYF. The CDR3 DNA sequence: TGTGCCAGCAGTTTAGCGGGTCGGGTCCAAGAGACCCAGTACTTC.

The chain has TRBV6-1 and TRBJ1-1; D unresolved. Trimming cost V 6 bases and J 0 bases, with 14 bases left between them. CDR1 MNHNS and CDR2 SASEGT come from the germline V gene. The CDR3 loop spans 15 amino acids. The CDR3 nucleotides read TGTGCCAGCAGATTTACAGCCTCTATGAACACTGAAGCTTTCTTT. It codes for CASRFTASMNTEAFF.

In this sample, this clonotype turned up many times. The chain employs TRBV10-3 and TRBJ2-1; 8 nucleotides agree with TRBD2. The germline gives CDR1 ENHRY, CDR2 SYGVKD. This CDR3 is built from 16 residues. J lost 8 bases, V lost 5 bases, and 14 bases had no gene match. The CDR3 region is CAISLQAGVFGDEQFF. The CDR3 region has the DNA TGTGCCATCAGTCTCCAAGCGGGAGTCTTTGGAGATGAGCAGTTCTTC.

The sample holds a few counts of this clonotype. This chain links TRBV7-9 with TRBJ2-1, with D possibly being TRBD2 (6 bases). This CDR3 contains 14 residues. The V gene's germline CDR1 is SEHNR and CDR2 FQNEAQ (reference sequence). V was clipped by 5 bases and J by 9 bases, with 17 bases between them. This CDR3 is CASSPQDGRGEQFF. CDR3 DNA: TGTGCCAGCAGCCCCCAGGACGGGAGAGGTGAGCAGTTCTTC.

This chain links TRBV20-1 with TRBJ2-1; 7 nucleotides agree with TRBD2. The CDR3 runs to 16 residues. J gave up 4 bases and V 0 bases, and 9 bases lay outside the gene matches. Germline lookup yields CDR1 DFQATT and CDR2 SNEGSKA (reference sequence). The CDR3 loop reads CSARERWGGKYNEQFF. The CDR3 nucleotides are TGCAGTGCTAGAGAAAGGTGGGGGGGAAAGTACAATGAGCAGTTCTTC.

This chain links TRBV7-9 with TRBJ2-7, with TRBD2 as a possible D gene (6 bases). V was shortened by 10 bases and J by 0 bases, with 25 bases between the two germline ends. Germline assignment: CDR1 SEHNR and CDR2 FQNEAQ (reference sequence). The CDR3 is made up of 17 amino acids. The CDR3, as DNA: TGTGCCACCTCAATCCCCGGATGGGGGGTTTCCTCCTACGAGCAGTACGTC. Protein product: CATSIPGWGVSSYEQYV.

V and J are TRBV28 and TRBJ1-1; D is unresolved. The CDR3 extends over 13 amino acids. V lost 6 bases to trimming and J lost 5 bases, with 13 bases between them. Germline values: CDR1 MDHEN, CDR2 SYDVKM. The CDR3 loop is CASRGPTITEAFF. The CDR3 coding sequence is TGTGCCAGCAGAGGACCGACTATTACTGAAGCTTTCTTT. Based on the CDR3 plus reference TRBV28 and TRBJ1-1, the full variable domain is DVKVTQSSRYLVKRTGEKVFLECVQDMDHENMFWYRQDPGLGLRLIYFSYDVKMKEKGDIPEGYSVSREKKERFSLILESASTNQTSMYLCASRGPTITEAFFGQGTRLTVV.

The table lists this clonotype with a few counts. This rearrangement joins TRBV2 to TRBJ1-2, with TRBD1 identical over 9 bases. The CDR3 is made up of 15 amino acids. Trimming at V came to 0 bases and at J to 6 bases, leaving 5 bases not matched to a gene. Germline V gene sequence: CDR1 SNHLY, CDR2 FYNNEI. CDR3 in DNA: TGTGCCAGCAGTGAAGCGCTGGGACAGGGTAATGGCTACACCTTC. Amino acid sequence: CASSEALGQGNGYTF.

This clonotype was counted only a few times. This chain uses TRBV11-2 with TRBJ2-5; 7 positions match TRBD2. Germline loops: CDR1 SGHAT, CDR2 FQNNGV. The CDR3 is made up of 14 amino acids. V lost 5 bases, J lost 3 bases, and 6 bases stayed unmatched. As DNA, the CDR3 is TGTGCCAGCAGCACTCGGACTAGGGAAGAGACCCAGTACTTC. Protein product: CASSTRTREETQYF.

This clonotype was counted at least ten times. The V gene is TRBV27, the J gene TRBJ1-1, with a tentative D call TRBD1 (6 bases). Germline CDR1 MNHEY, CDR2 SMNVEV (reference sequence). The V end lost 5 bases, the J end lost 0 bases, and 16 bases lay between the germline ends. The CDR3 covers 16 residues. The CDR3 DNA sequence: TGTGCCAGCAGTGGGGCGGGGGCGGGTGTGAACACTGAAGCTTTCTTT. This translates into CASSGAGAGVNTEAFF.

The table lists this clonotype with many counts. The V call is TRBV12-3 or TRBV12-4, the J call TRBJ2-1, with no clear D. The V end was cut by 3 bases, the J end by 5 bases, with 11 bases between. This CDR3 spans 14 amino acids. The CDR3 DNA reads TGTGCCAGCAGTTTTTCCCAGGTAAACAATGAGCAGTTCTTC. The encoded protein is CASSFSQVNNEQFF.

V usage is TRBV4-1 and J usage is TRBJ2-3; TRBD1 is a possible D gene (5 bases). The CDR3 is 17 amino acids. The germline V gene has CDR1 MGHRA and CDR2 YSYEKL. V lost 1 base to trimming and J lost 10 bases, with 24 bases between them. The CDR3 loop is CASSQAQDILHRYSQYF. The CDR3 region has the DNA TGCGCCAGCAGCCAAGCACAGGACATCCTTCACAGATATTCGCAGTATTTT.